One sample yielded the 13 T cell receptor beta chains listed below, sequenced in a study of tumor-infiltrating lymphocytes in primary liver carcinoma. Between about 20 and 30 mg of unsorted bulk tissue served as the source from which RNA and DNA were co-extracted. A constant-region primer served to make TCR beta cDNA from roughly 480 ng total RNA. What produced the TCR beta libraries was three nested multiplex PCR rounds using slightly modified ARM-PCR. The first two PCR rounds used TRBV1-TRBV30 primers with a Cbeta primer, 10 cycles each. MiXCR was run by TCRdb on the multiplex PCR reads, yielding one entry per CDR3 protein. The repertoire has approximately 99,000 distinct CDR3 sequences, more than 65% of them found once; the top ten carry roughly 10%. The sequenced sample was liver tumor tissue from sampling region 5. The sample's subset: tumor region T5, tumor centre. These receptors originate from a woman in her sixties with primary liver carcinoma and hepatitis B virus infection.

Comments on this clonotype: As the CDR3 is not closed by the conserved phenylalanine or tryptophan, this likely results from a read error. The chain joins TRBV10-2 to TRBJ2-7; D perhaps matches TRBD2 (5 bases). This CDR3 comprises 16 residues. Trimming stripped 4 bases from V and 3 bases from J, with 19 bases between. Germline V gene lookup returns CDR1 WSHSY and CDR2 SAAADI. For the CDR3, the DNA is TGCGCCAGCAGTGTTCAGCAGACTATAGGAAGCTACGAGCAGTACTAC. Amino acid sequence: CASSVQQTIGSYEQYY.

Regarding this clonotype: The germline gene is not matched at one end of the junction; a read error may be the cause. V is TRBV11-2 and J is TRBJ2-1, with D possibly matching TRBD1 (6 bases). The CDR3 covers 17 residues. Germline V CDR1 and CDR2: SGHAT, FQNNGV. CDR3 coding DNA: TGTGCCAGCATCTTACGACCTGGACAGAGATTCTACAATGAGCAATTCTTC. Translation: CASILRPGQRFYNEQFF.

The chain combines TRBV10-1 with TRBJ2-2; D remains unclear. This CDR3 is 13 amino acids long. Trimming shortened V by 3 bases and J by 4 bases, and 6 bases separated the two germline ends. Germline assignment: CDR1 WNHNN and CDR2 SYGVQD (reference sequence). This CDR3 reads CASSDACTGELFF. The CDR3 region has the DNA TGCGCCAGCAGTGACGCATGCACCGGGGAGCTGTTTTTT.

With regard to this clonotype: Mismatch with germline at one junction end may stem from a read error. V and J are TRBV12-3 or TRBV12-4 and TRBJ1-5; D is possibly TRBD1 (5 bases). The CDR3 has 14 residues. The CDR3 nucleotides read TGTGCCTGCAGTTTAGCGCTCGGGGGGTCAACCCAGCATTTT. Its protein product is CACSLALGGSTQHF.

V is TRBV29-1 and J is TRBJ2-2; TRBD2 agrees at 7 bases. The CDR3 length is 14 residues. After removal of 1 base from V and 9 bases from J, the junction contained 8 bases not matched to a gene. Germline values: CDR1 SQVTM, CDR2 ANQGSEA. CDR3 in amino acids: CSVEVTSRSWELFF. Here the CDR3 DNA reads TGCAGCGTTGAAGTGACTAGCCGGTCCTGGGAGCTGTTTTTT.

On this clonotype itself: Compared with germline, one end of the junction differs, possibly owing to a read error. The V gene is TRBV12-3 or TRBV12-4, the J gene TRBJ2-6; tentative D call: TRBD2 (6 bases). This CDR3 comprises 15 residues. The DNA of the CDR3 is TGTGCCAGCAGGGGACTGGCGAGTGGGACCAACGCCCTGACTTTC. Translation: CASRGLASGTNALTF.

This clonotype was recorded a few times. V is TRBV11-3 and J is TRBJ2-7; 8 bases are a match to TRBD2. The CDR3 sequence is 15 residues long. Germline assignment: CDR1 SGHNT and CDR2 YENEEA. J gave up 8 bases and V 0 bases, and 9 bases lay outside the gene matches. The CDR3 sequence is CASSLDRQREYKQYF. The CDR3 region has the DNA TGTGCCAGCAGCTTAGATAGGCAGCGGGAGTACAAGCAGTACTTC. The variable domain in full, completed from reference TRBV11-3 and TRBJ2-7, reads EAGVVQSPRYKIIEKKQPVAFWCNPISGHNTLYWYLQNLGQGPELLIRYENEEAVDDSQLPKDRFSAERLKGVDSTLKIQPAELGDSAVYLCASSLDRQREYKQYFGPGTRLTVT.

This clonotype was observed at least ten times. This chain links TRBV12-5 with TRBJ1-2; TRBD1 matches 8 bases. Germline V gene sequence: CDR1 LGHNT, CDR2 FRNRAP. The CDR3 covers 12 residues. Trimming took 7 bases from V and 7 from J; bases not matched to a gene: 5. CDR3 sequence reads: CASAQGASGYTF. The CDR3, as DNA: TGTGCTAGTGCCCAGGGGGCGAGTGGCTACACCTTC.

There are a few counts of this clonotype. This may be a read error: a much more frequent sequence differs by one nucleotide. Likely a read error: the CDR3 ends without its conserved phenylalanine or tryptophan. The chain joins TRBV29-1 to TRBJ2-1; TRBD2 agrees at 10 bases. The CDR3 is 14 residues long. Germline values: CDR1 SQVTM, CDR2 ANQGSEA. With 6 bases clipped from V and 3 bases from J, the junction kept 5 bases outside the gene matches. CDR3: CSVFRTSGYNEQFL. DNA for the CDR3: TGCAGCGTGTTTCGGACTAGCGGCTACAATGAGCAGTTCCTC.

The chain is built from TRBV7-8 and TRBJ1-5; 8 bases agree with TRBD1. Germline values: CDR1 SGHVS, CDR2 FQNEAQ. The CDR3 consists of 14 residues. Trimming cost V 5 bases and J 5 bases; bases outside gene matches: 5. The CDR3 sequence is CASSITGGHQPQHF. Here the CDR3 DNA reads TGTGCCAGCAGCATAACAGGGGGTCATCAGCCCCAGCATTTT.

In its sample, this clonotype is medium-sized. The chain carries TRBV12-3 or TRBV12-4 and TRBJ2-3; TRBD2 aligns across 7 bases. This CDR3 comprises 15 residues. V trimming: 4 bases; J trimming: 2 bases; junction bases outside the gene matches: 6. CDR3 protein: CASSSGGLTTDTQYF. CDR3 bases: TGTGCCAGCAGTTCTGGGGGACTAACCACAGATACGCAGTATTTT.

To note about this clonotype: At one boundary the junction diverges from the germline segment, which might be a read error. The CDR3: CASSYGGGLSGYIF. As DNA, the CDR3 is TGTGCCAGCAGTTACGGGGGAGGATTGAGCGGCTACATCTTC. J is TRBJ1-2 and V is TRBV6-5, with D tentatively TRBD1 (5 bases). Germline V gene sequence: CDR1 MNHEY, CDR2 SVGAGI. The CDR3 contains 14 residues.

Turning to this clonotype: An end of the junction differs from the germline gene, which may be a read error. The chain links TRBV11-2 to TRBJ2-7; 7 bases are shared with TRBD1. This CDR3 contains 14 residues. Germline CDR1 and CDR2: SGHAT and FQNNGV. CDR3 DNA: TGTGCCAGCAGCCTCCAGGGGGTAGGGGGCGAGCAATACTTC. Residues: CASSLQGVGGEQYF.